Below, 16 T cell receptor beta chains from the same sample are listed, as sequenced in a study of beta chain features in type 1 diabetes. cDNA synthesis used the whole RNA isolate, giving expressed TCRB sequences. This table comes from immunoSEQ multiplex PCR, and its TCRdb copy is limited to in-frame clones, with some not included. Of roughly 12,000 clones in the sample, about half were seen once. The sample consisted of stem cell memory CD4+ T cells from blood. These receptors came from a man younger than 35 in good health.

The genes are TRBV6-5 and TRBJ1-3; D call uncertain. Germline CDR1 reads MNHEY; CDR2 reads SVGAGI. This CDR3 is built from 16 residues. The V end lost 0 bases, the J end lost 0 bases, and 9 bases lay between the germline ends. The CDR3 coding sequence is TGTGCCAGCAGTTACTCGTTTTCCGGCTCTGGAAACACCATATATTTT. Translated, it gives CASSYSFSGSGNTIYF.

This clone has only a few counts. V and J are TRBV11-3 and TRBJ2-1; D is perhaps TRBD2 (6 bases). Trimming took 4 bases from V and 0 from J, leaving 13 bases between them. The CDR3 contains 16 residues. From germline, CDR1 is SGHNT and CDR2 YENEEA. The CDR3, as DNA: TGTGCCAGCAGCTCCGGGACTGGGAGCTCCTACAATGAGCAGTTCTTC. Protein sequence: CASSSGTGSSYNEQFF.

The chain is built from TRBV18 and TRBJ2-7; D uncertain. V lost 2 bases and J lost 2, with 7 bases in between. Germline V gene data show CDR1 as KGHSH and CDR2 as LQKENI. The length of the CDR3 is 13 residues. CDR3 DNA sequence: TGTGCCAGCTCACCAGACTTAGCCTACGAGCAGTACTTC. This codes for CASSPDLAYEQYF.

This clone has a single count. The chain is built from TRBV5-6 and TRBJ1-5; 7 bases are a match to TRBD1. After removal of 2 bases from V and 2 bases from J, the junction contained 4 bases not matched to a gene. The CDR3 contains 15 residues. From germline, CDR1 is SGHDT and CDR2 YYEEEE. The CDR3 region is CASSFYDRGNQPQHF. The CDR3, as DNA: TGTGCCAGCAGCTTCTACGACAGGGGCAATCAGCCCCAGCATTTT.

This rearrangement joins TRBV30 to TRBJ1-5; D is uncertain. Germline CDR1 is GTSNPN and CDR2 is SVGIG (reference sequence). This CDR3 is 13 amino acids long. V lost 3 bases, J lost 3 bases, and 9 bases lay in between. In nucleotides, the CDR3 is TGTGCCTGGAGCGCGGGAAACAATCAGCCCCAGCATTTT. Its translation is CAWSAGNNQPQHF.

The chain uses TRBV7-2 and TRBJ2-7; 9 bases fit TRBD2. The CDR3 sequence is 15 residues long. The germline V gene encodes CDR1 SGHTA and CDR2 FQGNSA. The junction had 1 base not matched to a gene; V was cut back by 1 base and J by 0 bases. The CDR3 DNA follows: TGTGCCAGCAGCTTAGGCGGGGGGGACTCCTACGAGCAGTACTTC. Its translation is CASSLGGGDSYEQYF.

This clone was detected only a few times. The chain links TRBV6-5 to TRBJ1-1; tentatively, D is TRBD1 (6 bases). Germline values: CDR1 MNHEY, CDR2 SVGAGI. The CDR3 extends over 14 amino acids. Trimming left V 2 bases short and J 5 bases short, with 12 bases between. The CDR3 region has the DNA TGTGCCAGCAGTTACCAGGGGCGGAAAACTGAAGCTTTCTTT. Residues: CASSYQGRKTEAFF.

The CDR3 sequence is CASRGTSFSNQPQHF. CDR3 nucleotides: TGTGCCAGCAGGGGGACAAGCTTTAGCAATCAGCCCCAGCATTTT. This sequence joins TRBV6-1 and TRBJ1-5; D perhaps matches TRBD1 (6 bases). V was shortened by 6 bases and J by 0 bases, with 12 bases between the two germline ends. Germline V gene lookup returns CDR1 MNHNS and CDR2 SASEGT. The CDR3 has 15 amino acids.

The chain employs TRBV7-2 and TRBJ1-6, with TRBD1 identical over 7 bases. V lost 5 bases to trimming and J lost 8 bases; unmatched junction nucleotides: 3. Germline V gene data show CDR1 as SGHTA and CDR2 as FQGNSA. The CDR3 is 13 residues long. The CDR3 here is CASSPQGDSPLHF. The CDR3 bases are TGTGCCAGCAGCCCCCAGGGGGATTCACCCCTCCACTTT.

The table lists this clone with a few counts. As DNA, the CDR3 is TGTGCCAGCAGTGCCGGGTCCGGGACAGGGGTTGTCAATCAGCCCCAGCATTTT. It translates to CASSAGSGTGVVNQPQHF. The J gene is TRBJ1-5, the V gene TRBV6-1; 10 bases line up with TRBD1. Germline V gives CDR1 MNHNS, CDR2 SASEGT. V shed 4 bases and J 3 bases; nucleotides not matched to a gene: 12. The CDR3 covers 18 residues.

This clone was picked up a small number of times. The chain joins TRBV18 to TRBJ1-2; 8 nucleotides line up with TRBD1. V lost 4 bases to trimming and J lost 6 bases; unmatched junction nucleotides: 4. The CDR3 is 13 amino acids. Per the germline V gene, CDR1 is KGHSH and CDR2 is LQKENI. The CDR3 region has the DNA TGTGCCAGCTCACACGGACAGGGAAATGGCTACACCTTC. Amino acids: CASSHGQGNGYTF.

This clone showed up just a few times. The chain uses TRBV29-1 and TRBJ2-7; D unresolved. Germline-derived CDR1 and CDR2 are SQVTM and ANQGSEA. CDR3 length: 12 residues. V was clipped by 8 bases and J by 2 bases, with 13 bases between them. Written as DNA, the CDR3 is TGCAGCACGGTGGGCCCAACCTACGAGCAGTACTTC. Translating gives CSTVGPTYEQYF.

This clone has only a few counts. The chain recombines TRBV6-6 with TRBJ2-6, with D tentatively TRBD2 (5 bases). CDR3 size: 15 residues. CDR1 MNHNY and CDR2 SVGAGI come from the germline V gene (reference sequence). The ends were cut back, 7 bases at V and 2 bases at J, with 12 bases in the middle. CDR3 nucleotides: TGTGCCAGCACGAGCGGACGGACTGGGGCCAACGTCCTGACTTTC. Its translation is CASTSGRTGANVLTF.

This clone was observed a few times. The rearrangement links TRBV10-3 to TRBJ1-4; 7 bases are shared with TRBD1. CDR1 is ENHRY, CDR2 SYGVKD, per germline. V dropped 6 bases and J dropped 0; count of bases not matched to a gene: 4. The CDR3 covers 15 residues. This chain's CDR3 is CAIRGGQSTNEKLFF. CDR3 nucleotides: TGTGCCATCAGGGGGGGACAGTCAACTAATGAAAAACTGTTTTTT.

This clone was observed a handful of times. V gene TRBV11-3 combines with J gene TRBJ2-1, with 13 bases fitting TRBD2. The ends lost 1 base at V and 6 bases at J; junction bases unmatched: 3. This CDR3 comprises 16 residues. The germline V gene has CDR1 SGHNT and CDR2 YENEEA. For the CDR3, the DNA is TGTGCCAGCAGCTTAGGGGGACTAGCGGGGCGCAATGAGCAGTTCTTC. This encodes CASSLGGLAGRNEQFF.

The chain has TRBV7-9 and TRBJ2-5, with TRBD2 as a possible D gene (6 bases). The ends were cut back, 7 bases at V and 5 bases at J, with 14 bases in the middle. CDR3 length equals 13 residues. The germline gives CDR1 SEHNR, CDR2 FQNEAQ (reference sequence). CDR3 DNA: TGTGCCAGCACCCGAGGGACTTTCGAGACCCAGTACTTC. Translating gives CASTRGTFETQYF.